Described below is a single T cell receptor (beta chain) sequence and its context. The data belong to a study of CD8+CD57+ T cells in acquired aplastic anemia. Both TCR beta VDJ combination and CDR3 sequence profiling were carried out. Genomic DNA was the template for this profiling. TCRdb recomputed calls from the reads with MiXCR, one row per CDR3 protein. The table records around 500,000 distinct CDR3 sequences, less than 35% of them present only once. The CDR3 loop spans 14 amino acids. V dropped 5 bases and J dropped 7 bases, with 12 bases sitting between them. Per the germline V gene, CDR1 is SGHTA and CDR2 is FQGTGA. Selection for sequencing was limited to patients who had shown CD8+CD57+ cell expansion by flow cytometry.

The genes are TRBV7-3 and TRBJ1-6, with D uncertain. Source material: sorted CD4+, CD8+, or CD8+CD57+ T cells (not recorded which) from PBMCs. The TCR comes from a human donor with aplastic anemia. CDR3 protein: CASSQDFLNSPLHF. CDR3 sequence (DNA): TGTGCCAGCAGCCAAGATTTCCTAAATTCACCCCTCCACTTT. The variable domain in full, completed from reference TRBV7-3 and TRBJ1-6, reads GAGVSQTPSNKVTEKGKYVELRCDPISGHTALYWYRQSLGQGPEFLIYFQGTGAADDSGLPNDRFFAVRPEGSVSTLKIQRTERGDSAVYLCASSQDFLNSPLHFGNGTRLTVT.